The 27 T cell receptor beta chains below all came from one sample that was sequenced in a study of blood T cell repertoires in COVID-19. Here immunoSEQ multiplex PCR was the method, and the copy in TCRdb shows in-frame clones only, minus some. The sample lists approximately 150,000 clones; about nine tenths were seen once. The specimen was peripheral blood. The receptors originated from a woman aged 45-65 years with acute or convalescent COVID-19.

The chain employs TRBV19 and TRBJ2-1; 11 nucleotides line up with TRBD2. The CDR3 has 16 residues. Trimming removed 4 bases from V and 3 bases from J; junction bases left unmatched: 5. CDR1 and CDR2 from the germline V gene are LNHDA and SQIVND (reference sequence). CDR3 bases: TGTGCCAGTAGTAGATGGGGGACTAGCGGCTACAATGAGCAGTTCTTC. This translates into CASSRWGTSGYNEQFF.

The chain carries TRBV2 and TRBJ2-3; D is undetermined. This CDR3 has 15 residues. Germline V CDR1 and CDR2: SNHLY, FYNNEI. V was clipped by 4 bases and J by 0 bases, with 11 bases between them. The DNA of the CDR3 is TGTGCCAGCAGTGGTGCGAGATCTAGCACAGATACGCAGTATTTT. This translates into CASSGARSSTDTQYF.

The rearrangement links TRBV29-1 to TRBJ2-6; tentative D call: TRBD2 (7 bases). The germline V gene has CDR1 SQVTM and CDR2 ANQGSEA. V shed 6 bases and J shed 0 bases, with 12 bases lying between them. The CDR3 sequence is 15 residues long. In DNA, the CDR3 is TGCAGCGTACTGGGGGGGGCCTCTGGGGCCAACGTCCTGACTTTC. Amino acids: CSVLGGASGANVLTF.

The V call is TRBV7-9, the J call TRBJ2-7; no definite D call. There are 13 residues in the CDR3. The V and J ends lost 1 base and 6 bases respectively, with 10 bases between them. CDR1 and CDR2 (germline): SEHNR, FQNEAQ (reference sequence). CDR3 region: CASSLGPPGEQYF. The CDR3 DNA reads as TGTGCCAGCAGCTTAGGCCCTCCGGGCGAGCAGTACTTC.

This rearrangement joins TRBV25-1 to TRBJ1-4; D gene unclear. The CDR3 loop spans 12 amino acids. CDR1 is MGHDK and CDR2 is SYGVNS in the germline V gene. Trimming shortened V by 3 bases and J by 11 bases, and 10 bases separated the two germline ends. As DNA, the CDR3 is TGTGCCAGCAGTGACCCGGCGGGGAAACTGTTTTTT. Its translation: CASSDPAGKLFF.

CDR3 region: CASRATRGNTGELFF. Written as DNA, the CDR3 is TGTGCCAGCAGAGCCACAAGGGGGAACACCGGGGAGCTGTTTTTT. This rearrangement joins TRBV6-5 to TRBJ2-2; perhaps TRBD1 as D (5 bases). The CDR3 runs to 15 residues. V shed 6 bases and J shed 1 base, with 12 bases lying between them. Germline V lookup: CDR1 MNHEY, CDR2 SVGAGI.

The chain has TRBV7-2 and TRBJ1-5; maybe TRBD1 (5 bases). Trimming stripped 3 bases from V and 7 bases from J, with 10 bases between. The germline V gene has CDR1 SGHTA and CDR2 FQGNSA. The CDR3 spans 13 residues. The DNA of the CDR3 is TGTGCCAGCAGCTTTCGACGGGGGCAGCCCCAGCATTTT. As protein: CASSFRRGQPQHF.

The chain uses TRBV7-7 and TRBJ2-5; tentative D call: TRBD2 (5 bases). The CDR3 runs 13 residues. V lost 3 bases and J lost 4, with 9 bases in between. Germline V gives CDR1 SSHAT, CDR2 FNYEAQ (reference sequence). The DNA for the CDR3 is TGTGCCAGCAGCTTGGACTGGAGAGAGACCCAGTACTTC. As protein: CASSLDWRETQYF.

J is TRBJ1-5 and V is TRBV6-2 or TRBV6-3, with D perhaps TRBD1 (6 bases). The V and J ends lost 8 bases and 2 bases respectively, with 16 bases between them. The V gene's germline CDR1 is MNHEY and CDR2 SVGEGT. CDR3 length: 15 residues. CDR3 bases: TGTGCCAGCGGCCGTAGGGGGTTGGGCAATCAGCCCCAGCATTTT. It specifies CASGRRGLGNQPQHF.

The CDR3 here is CASSPRVRTGETQYF. CDR3 nucleotides: TGTGCCAGCTCACCAAGGGTCCGGACTGGGGAGACCCAGTACTTC. The chain recombines TRBV18 with TRBJ2-5; D may be TRBD2 (5 bases). V lost 2 bases, J lost 5 bases, and 15 bases lay in between. The germline V gene encodes CDR1 KGHSH and CDR2 LQKENI. This CDR3 region has 15 residues.

This rearrangement joins TRBV7-2 to TRBJ1-1; D gene uncertain. The length of the CDR3 is 16 residues. CDR1 and CDR2 from the germline V gene are SGHTA and FQGNSA. Trimming cost V 5 bases and J 2 bases, with 18 bases left between them. DNA for the CDR3: TGTGCCAGCAGCCCGGTTTATCGCGCGGGAAACACTGAAGCTTTCTTT. It yields the protein CASSPVYRAGNTEAFF.

The CDR3 region is CASRSLQGARGYTF. CDR3 sequence (DNA): TGTGCCAGCAGATCACTTCAGGGGGCGCGTGGCTACACCTTC. The chain couples TRBV6-5 to TRBJ1-2; TRBD1 agrees at 8 bases. Unmatched junction bases numbered 10, after V lost 6 bases and J lost 7 bases. The germline gives CDR1 MNHEY, CDR2 SVGAGI. The CDR3 runs to 14 residues.

The chain has TRBV18 and TRBJ1-2, with 7 bases fitting TRBD1. The CDR3 has 13 amino acids. V lost 5 bases and J lost 8; bases outside the gene matches: 8. The germline V gene has CDR1 KGHSH and CDR2 LQKENI. The CDR3 reads CASSSDRKGGYTF. CDR3 DNA: TGTGCCAGCTCATCGGACAGGAAGGGAGGCTACACCTTC. The full variable domain, with the rest looked up from reference TRBV18 and TRBJ1-2, is NAGVMQNPRHLVRRRGQEARLRCSPMKGHSHVYWYRQLPEEGLKFMVYLQKENIIDESGMPKERFSAEFPKEGPSILRIQQVVRGDSAAYFCASSSDRKGGYTFGSGTRLTVV.

The chain couples TRBV5-1 to TRBJ2-2, with D tentatively TRBD2 (6 bases). Trimming shortened V by 4 bases and J by 1 base, and 20 bases separated the two germline ends. The germline gives CDR1 SGHRS, CDR2 YFSETQ. The CDR3 consists of 18 residues. The CDR3, as DNA: TGCGCCAGCAGCCCCTTCATGATTGGCGGGATGAACACCGGGGAGCTGTTTTTT. Translated, it gives CASSPFMIGGMNTGELFF.

The chain recombines TRBV1 with TRBJ1-2; the table gives TRBD1 as D, unverified against the DNA. TRBV1 is marked as a pseudogene. CDR3 length equals 16 residues. CDR3 DNA sequence: TGCACCAGCAGCCAAGATAGGGACAGGGGGTCTTATGGCGGCACCTTC. It yields the protein CTSSQDRDRGSYGGTF.

This chain joins TRBV29-1 and TRBJ1-4; D not certain. Germline CDR1 reads SQVTM; CDR2 reads ANQGSEA. This CDR3 region has 11 residues. Trimming left V 4 bases short and J 7 bases short, with 7 bases between. The CDR3 nucleotides read TGCAGCGTTGGGGCCTCTGAAAAACTGTTTTTT. It codes for CSVGASEKLFF.

The CDR3 loop reads CASSNSLRGLGGNTIYF. The CDR3, as DNA: TGTGCCAGCAGCAACTCTCTCAGGGGTTTGGGTGGAAACACCATATATTTT. The rearrangement uses TRBV21-1 and TRBJ1-3; the D call of TRBD1 is as the table states it, not checked on the DNA. TRBV21-1 counts as a pseudogene. The CDR3 length is 17 residues.

The genes are TRBV3-1 (or the pseudogene TRBV3-2) and TRBJ1-2; D might be TRBD1 (5 bases). Germline CDR1 LGHDT, CDR2 YNNKEL (reference sequence). The CDR3 extends over 13 amino acids. V dropped 4 bases and J dropped 8 bases, with 14 bases sitting between them. The CDR3 DNA sequence: TGTGCCAGCAGCCTCAGAGGACCAGGGGGCTACACCTTC. Translation: CASSLRGPGGYTF.

J is TRBJ1-2 and V is TRBV6-5, with D unresolved. Per germline, CDR1 MNHEY and CDR2 SVGAGI. Trimming took 2 bases from V and 10 from J, leaving 8 bases between them. The CDR3 runs to 11 residues. CDR3 sequence: CASSYGQAYTF. In nucleotides, the CDR3 is TGTGCCAGCAGTTACGGGCAGGCCTACACCTTC.

CDR3 coding DNA: TGCGCCAGCAGCGGGACTAGCGGGGAGACCCAGTACTTC. Its protein is CASSGTSGETQYF. J is TRBJ2-5 and V is TRBV4-3; 12 positions match TRBD2. The CDR3 has 13 residues. The germline gives CDR1 LGHNA, CDR2 YSLEER. Trimming at V came to 5 bases and at J to 5 bases, leaving 0 bases not matched to a gene.

V and J are TRBV30 and TRBJ2-2; D may be TRBD1 (6 bases). V was trimmed by 3 bases and J by 7 bases, leaving 18 bases between them. This CDR3 has 15 residues. CDR1 is GTSNPN and CDR2 is SVGIG in the germline V gene (reference sequence). The DNA of the CDR3 is TGTGCCTGGAGCGATATCACAGGGATCAACGGGGAGCTGTTTTTT. It yields the protein CAWSDITGINGELFF.

The chain is built from TRBV6-5 and TRBJ2-3, with 14 positions matching TRBD2. Trimming took 8 bases from V and 11 from J; bases not matched to a gene: 6. CDR3 length: 13 amino acids. Per the germline V gene, CDR1 is MNHEY and CDR2 is SVGAGI. The CDR3 sequence is CASGGLAGEVQYF. Written as DNA, the CDR3 is TGTGCCAGCGGGGGACTAGCGGGAGAGGTGCAGTATTTT.

The chain is built from TRBV19 and TRBJ1-4, with D maybe TRBD1 (6 bases). The V gene lost 8 bases and the J gene lost 7 bases, with 11 bases spanning the gap. CDR1 is LNHDA and CDR2 is SQIVND in the germline V gene (reference sequence). This CDR3 region has 12 residues. The CDR3 region has the DNA TGTGCCAGTTCAGGGGAACCTGAAAAACTGTTTTTT. This encodes CASSGEPEKLFF.

The chain is built from TRBV19 and TRBJ1-2; D perhaps matches TRBD1 (5 bases). From germline, CDR1 is LNHDA and CDR2 SQIVND (reference sequence). The CDR3 is made up of 14 amino acids. Between the trimmed V and J ends, which lost 1 base and 7 bases, there was a span of 13 bases. The CDR3 DNA follows: TGTGCCAGTAGTATAGTAACAGGCAATCTTGGCTACACCTTC. This sequence encodes CASSIVTGNLGYTF. The full variable domain, in which reference TRBV19 and TRBJ1-2 provide the parts outside the CDR3, is DGGITQSPKYLFRKEGQNVTLSCEQNLNHDAMYWYRQDPGQGLRLIYYSQIVNDFQKGDIAEGYSVSREKKESFPLTVTSAQKNPTAFYLCASSIVTGNLGYTFGSGTRLTVV.

The J gene is TRBJ2-1, the V gene TRBV6-2 or TRBV6-3, with 7 positions matching TRBD1. This CDR3 is built from 15 residues. Germline values: CDR1 MNHEY, CDR2 SVGEGT. V dropped 6 bases and J dropped 4; count of bases not matched to a gene: 9. CDR3: CASSIMGTAYNEQFF. The DNA for the CDR3 is TGTGCCAGCAGCATAATGGGGACAGCTTACAATGAGCAGTTCTTC.

The J gene is TRBJ2-3, the V gene TRBV25-1; D is unclear. The CDR3 is made up of 14 amino acids. Trimming pared 1 base from V and 5 bases from J, leaving 10 bases between. Germline V gives CDR1 MGHDK, CDR2 SYGVNS. The CDR3 bases are TGTGCCAGCAGTGAATCCCTTGACATAGATACGCAGTATTTT. It codes for CASSESLDIDTQYF.

The chain has TRBV30 and TRBJ1-2; 10 bases are shared with TRBD1. The CDR3 loop spans 14 amino acids. Looked up from germline, CDR1 is GTSNPN and CDR2 is SVGIG (reference sequence). With V trimmed by 2 bases and J by 8 bases, 8 bases remained unmatched. CDR3 DNA sequence: TGTGCCTGGAGTCGACAGGGGGCGTTTGAAGGCTACACCTTC. This translates into CAWSRQGAFEGYTF. Full variable domain (remainder filled in from reference TRBV30 and TRBJ1-2): SQTIHQWPATLVQPVGSPLSLECTVEGTSNPNLYWYRQAAGRGLQLLFYSVGIGQISSEVPQNLSASRPQDRQFILSSKKLLLSDSGFYLCAWSRQGAFEGYTFGSGTRLTVV.